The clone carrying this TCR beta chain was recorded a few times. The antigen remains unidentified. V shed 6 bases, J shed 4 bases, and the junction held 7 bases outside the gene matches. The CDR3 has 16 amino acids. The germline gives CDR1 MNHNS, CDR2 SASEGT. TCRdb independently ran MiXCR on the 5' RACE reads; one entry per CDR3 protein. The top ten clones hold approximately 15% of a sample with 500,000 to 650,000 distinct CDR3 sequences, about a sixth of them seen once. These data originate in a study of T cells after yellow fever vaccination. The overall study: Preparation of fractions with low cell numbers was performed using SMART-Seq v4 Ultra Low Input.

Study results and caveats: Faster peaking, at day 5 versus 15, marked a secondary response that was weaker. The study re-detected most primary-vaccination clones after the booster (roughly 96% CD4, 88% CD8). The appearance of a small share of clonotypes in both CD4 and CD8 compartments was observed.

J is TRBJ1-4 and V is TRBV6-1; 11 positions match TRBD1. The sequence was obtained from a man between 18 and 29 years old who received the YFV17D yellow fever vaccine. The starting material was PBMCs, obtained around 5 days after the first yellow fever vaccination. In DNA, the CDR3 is TGTGCCAGCAGAAGGACAGGGGGCGAGCTTAATGAAAAACTGTTTTTT. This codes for CASRRTGGELNEKLFF.